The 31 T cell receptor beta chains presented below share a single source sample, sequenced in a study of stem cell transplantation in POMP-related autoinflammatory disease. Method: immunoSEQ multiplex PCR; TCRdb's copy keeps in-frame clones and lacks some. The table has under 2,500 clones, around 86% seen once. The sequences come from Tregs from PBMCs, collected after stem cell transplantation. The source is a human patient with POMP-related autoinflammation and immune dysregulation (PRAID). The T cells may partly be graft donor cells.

The CDR3 coding sequence is TGTGCCAGCTCACGCCGCGGGGACAGGGACTATGGCTACACCTTC. As protein: CASSRRGDRDYGYTF. The rearrangement links TRBV18 to TRBJ1-2, with 9 bases identical to TRBD1. Germline loops: CDR1 KGHSH, CDR2 LQKENI. CDR3 length equals 15 residues. After removal of 4 bases from V and 3 bases from J, the junction contained 6 bases not matched to a gene.

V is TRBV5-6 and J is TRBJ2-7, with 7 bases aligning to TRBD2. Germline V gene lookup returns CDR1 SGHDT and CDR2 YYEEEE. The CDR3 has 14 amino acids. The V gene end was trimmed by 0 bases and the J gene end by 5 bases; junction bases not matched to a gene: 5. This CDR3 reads CASSLEWEGNEQYV. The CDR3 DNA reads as TGTGCCAGCAGCTTGGAATGGGAGGGGAACGAGCAGTACGTC.

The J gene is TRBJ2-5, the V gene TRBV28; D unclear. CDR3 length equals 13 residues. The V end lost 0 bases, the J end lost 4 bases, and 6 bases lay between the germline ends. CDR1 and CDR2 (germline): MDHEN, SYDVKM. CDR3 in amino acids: CASSLWVPETQYF. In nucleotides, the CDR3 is TGTGCCAGCAGTTTATGGGTACCAGAGACCCAGTACTTC.

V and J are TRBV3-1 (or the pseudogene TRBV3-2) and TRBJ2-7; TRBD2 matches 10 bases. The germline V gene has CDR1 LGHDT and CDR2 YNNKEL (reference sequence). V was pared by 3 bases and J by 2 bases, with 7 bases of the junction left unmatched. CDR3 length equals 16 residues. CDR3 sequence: CASSHLSTSGAYEQYF. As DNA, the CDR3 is TGTGCCAGCAGCCATCTTAGCACTAGCGGGGCCTACGAGCAGTACTTC.

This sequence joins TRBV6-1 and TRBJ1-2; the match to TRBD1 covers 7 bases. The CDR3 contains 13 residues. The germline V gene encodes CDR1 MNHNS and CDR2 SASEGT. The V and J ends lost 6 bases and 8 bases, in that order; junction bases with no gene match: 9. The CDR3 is CASRGAGGKGYTF. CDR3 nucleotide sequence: TGTGCCAGCAGAGGAGCAGGGGGGAAAGGCTACACCTTC.

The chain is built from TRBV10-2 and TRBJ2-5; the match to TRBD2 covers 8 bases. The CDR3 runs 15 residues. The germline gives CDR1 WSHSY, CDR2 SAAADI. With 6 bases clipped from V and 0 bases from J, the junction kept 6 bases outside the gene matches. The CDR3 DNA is TGCGCCAGCAGAGATAGCGGGACGTACCAAGAGACCCAGTACTTC. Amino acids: CASRDSGTYQETQYF.

In nucleotides, the CDR3 is TGTGCCAGTTCCCGAGGACAGGGGGCATCGAATGAGCAGTTCTTC. Its protein product is CASSRGQGASNEQFF. V usage is TRBV19 and J usage is TRBJ2-1; 11 positions agree with TRBD1. Germline-derived CDR1 and CDR2 are LNHDA and SQIVND (reference sequence). Losses at the gene ends were 8 bases for V and 7 bases for J; bases not matched to a gene: 10. The CDR3 loop spans 15 amino acids.

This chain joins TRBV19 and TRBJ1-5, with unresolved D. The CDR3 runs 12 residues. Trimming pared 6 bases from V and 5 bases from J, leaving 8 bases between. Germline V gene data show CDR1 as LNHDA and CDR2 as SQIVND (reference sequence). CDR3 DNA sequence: TGTGCCAGTAGAGAAAGCCATCAGCCCCAGCATTTT. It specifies CASRESHQPQHF. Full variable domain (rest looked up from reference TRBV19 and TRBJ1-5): DGGITQSPKYLFRKEGQNVTLSCEQNLNHDAMYWYRQDPGQGLRLIYYSQIVNDFQKGDIAEGYSVSREKKESFPLTVTSAQKNPTAFYLCASRESHQPQHFGDGTRLSIL.

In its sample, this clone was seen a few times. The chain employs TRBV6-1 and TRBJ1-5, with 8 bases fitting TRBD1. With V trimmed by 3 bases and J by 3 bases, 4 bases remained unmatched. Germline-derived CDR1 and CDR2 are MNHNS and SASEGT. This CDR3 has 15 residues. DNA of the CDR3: TGTGCCAGCAGTGACGGACAGGGAGACAATCAGCCCCAGCATTTT. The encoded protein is CASSDGQGDNQPQHF.

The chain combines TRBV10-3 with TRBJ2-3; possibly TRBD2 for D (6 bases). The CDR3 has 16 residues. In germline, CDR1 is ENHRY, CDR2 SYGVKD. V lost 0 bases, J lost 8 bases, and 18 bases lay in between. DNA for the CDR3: TGTGCCATCAGTGAGTCAGGAGCCTGGAGGGTAGGTACGCAGTATTTT. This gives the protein CAISESGAWRVGTQYF.

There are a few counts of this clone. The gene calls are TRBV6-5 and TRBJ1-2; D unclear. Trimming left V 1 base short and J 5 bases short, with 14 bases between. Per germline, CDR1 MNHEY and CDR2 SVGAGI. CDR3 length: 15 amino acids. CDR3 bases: TGTGCCAGCAGTTACTGGCAGGATCCTAGATATGGCTACACCTTC. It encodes CASSYWQDPRYGYTF.

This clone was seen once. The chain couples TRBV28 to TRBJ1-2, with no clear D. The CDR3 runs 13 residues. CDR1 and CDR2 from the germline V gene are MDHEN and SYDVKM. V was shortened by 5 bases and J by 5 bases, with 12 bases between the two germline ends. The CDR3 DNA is TGTGCCAGCAGTCGGGGTCTGGGGTATGGCTACACCTTC. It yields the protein CASSRGLGYGYTF.

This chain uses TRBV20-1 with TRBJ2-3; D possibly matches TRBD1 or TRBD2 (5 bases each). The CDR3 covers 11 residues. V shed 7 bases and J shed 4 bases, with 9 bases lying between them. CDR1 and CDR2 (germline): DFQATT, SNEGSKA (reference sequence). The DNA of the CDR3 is TGCAGTGGGGGGAGCGCAGATACGCAGTATTTT. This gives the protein CSGGSADTQYF.

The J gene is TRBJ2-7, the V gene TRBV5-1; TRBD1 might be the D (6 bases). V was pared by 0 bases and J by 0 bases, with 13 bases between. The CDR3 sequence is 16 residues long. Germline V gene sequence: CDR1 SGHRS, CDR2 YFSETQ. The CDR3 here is CASSLGGGRSSYEQYF. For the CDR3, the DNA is TGCGCCAGCAGCTTGGGAGGGGGAAGAAGCTCCTACGAGCAGTACTTC. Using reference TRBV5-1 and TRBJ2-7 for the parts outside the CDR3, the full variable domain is KAGVTQTPRYLIKTRGQQVTLSCSPISGHRSVSWYQQTPGQGLQFLFEYFSETQRNKGNFPGRFSGRQFSNSRSEMNVSTLELGDSALYLCASSLGGGRSSYEQYFGPGTRLTVT.

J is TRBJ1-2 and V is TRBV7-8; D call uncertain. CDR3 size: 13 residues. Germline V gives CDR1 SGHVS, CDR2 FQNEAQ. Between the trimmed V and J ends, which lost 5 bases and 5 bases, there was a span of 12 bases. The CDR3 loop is CASSPDRGYGYTF. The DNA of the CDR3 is TGTGCCAGCAGCCCGGACCGCGGGTATGGCTACACCTTC.

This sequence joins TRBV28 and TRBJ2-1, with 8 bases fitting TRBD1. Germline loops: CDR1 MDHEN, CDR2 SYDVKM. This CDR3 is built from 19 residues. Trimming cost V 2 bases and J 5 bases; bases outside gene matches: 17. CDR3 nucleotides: TGTGCCAGCAGTTTAGATCCGAGACAGGGGAGTTCATGGAACAATGAGCAGTTCTTC. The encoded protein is CASSLDPRQGSSWNNEQFF.

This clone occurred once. In DNA form, the CDR3 reads TGTGCCGCCTCCCGGGACAGGGTCGCTGGGGCCAACGTCCTGACTTTC. Translated: CAASRDRVAGANVLTF. The V gene is TRBV7-9, the J gene TRBJ2-6, with TRBD1 matching 9 bases. V lost 11 bases to trimming and J lost 2 bases; unmatched junction nucleotides: 10. CDR1 and CDR2 (germline): SEHNR, FQNEAQ (reference sequence). The CDR3 extends over 16 amino acids.

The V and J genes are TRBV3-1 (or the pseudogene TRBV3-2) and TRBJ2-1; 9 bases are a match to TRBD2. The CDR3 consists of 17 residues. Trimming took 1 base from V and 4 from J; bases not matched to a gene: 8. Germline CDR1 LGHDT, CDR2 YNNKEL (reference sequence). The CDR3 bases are TGTGCCAGCAGCCAAGGTCTTCTAGCGGGATTGTACAATGAGCAGTTCTTC. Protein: CASSQGLLAGLYNEQFF.

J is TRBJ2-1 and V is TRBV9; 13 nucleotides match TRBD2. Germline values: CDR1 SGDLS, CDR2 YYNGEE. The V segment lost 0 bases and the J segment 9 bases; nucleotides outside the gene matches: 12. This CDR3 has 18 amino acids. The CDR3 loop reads CASSVAPELAGGPGEQFF. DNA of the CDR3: TGTGCCAGCAGCGTAGCCCCAGAACTAGCGGGGGGGCCCGGTGAGCAGTTCTTC.

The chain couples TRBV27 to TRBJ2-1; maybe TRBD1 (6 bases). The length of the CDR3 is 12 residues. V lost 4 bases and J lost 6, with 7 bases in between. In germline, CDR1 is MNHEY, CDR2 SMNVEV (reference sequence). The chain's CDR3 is CASSSRGNEQFF. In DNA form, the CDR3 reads TGTGCCAGCAGTTCCAGGGGCAATGAGCAGTTCTTC.

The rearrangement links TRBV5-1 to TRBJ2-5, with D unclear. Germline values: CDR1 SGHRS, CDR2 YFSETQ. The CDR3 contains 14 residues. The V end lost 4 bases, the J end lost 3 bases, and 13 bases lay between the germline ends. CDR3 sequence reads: CASSGWANEETQYF. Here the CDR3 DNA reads TGCGCCAGCAGCGGTTGGGCGAACGAAGAGACCCAGTACTTC.

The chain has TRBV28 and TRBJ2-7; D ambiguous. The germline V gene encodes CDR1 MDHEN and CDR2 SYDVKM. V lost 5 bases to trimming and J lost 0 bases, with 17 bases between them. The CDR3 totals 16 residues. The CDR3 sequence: CASSTPRSHSSYEQYF. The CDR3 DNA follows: TGTGCCAGCAGTACCCCGAGGAGCCACTCCTCCTACGAGCAGTACTTC.

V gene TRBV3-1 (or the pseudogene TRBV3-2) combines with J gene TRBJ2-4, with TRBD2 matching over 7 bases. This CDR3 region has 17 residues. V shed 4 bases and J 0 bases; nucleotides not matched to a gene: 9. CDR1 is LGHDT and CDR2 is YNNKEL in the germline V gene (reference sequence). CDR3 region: CASSPRLAWVAKNIQYF. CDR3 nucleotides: TGTGCCAGCAGCCCACGACTAGCCTGGGTAGCCAAAAACATTCAGTACTTC.

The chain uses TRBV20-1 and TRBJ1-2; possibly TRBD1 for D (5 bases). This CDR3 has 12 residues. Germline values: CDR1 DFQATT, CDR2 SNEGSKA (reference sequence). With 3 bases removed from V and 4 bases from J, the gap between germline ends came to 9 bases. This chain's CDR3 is CSASWDFYGYTF. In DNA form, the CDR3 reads TGCAGTGCTAGTTGGGACTTCTATGGCTACACCTTC.

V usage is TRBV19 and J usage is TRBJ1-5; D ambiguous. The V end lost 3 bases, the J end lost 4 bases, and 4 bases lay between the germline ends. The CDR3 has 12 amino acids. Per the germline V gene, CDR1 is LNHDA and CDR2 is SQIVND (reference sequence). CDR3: CASSIRNQPQHF. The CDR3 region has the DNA TGTGCCAGTAGTATCAGGAATCAGCCCCAGCATTTT.

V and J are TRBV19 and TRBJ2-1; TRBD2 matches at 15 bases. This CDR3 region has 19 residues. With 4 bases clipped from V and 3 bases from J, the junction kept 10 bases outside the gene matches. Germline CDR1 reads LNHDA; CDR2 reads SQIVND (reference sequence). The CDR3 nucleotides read TGTGCCAGTAGTAGGGGACTAGCGGGAGGCCCCCAATACTACAATGAGCAGTTCTTC. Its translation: CASSRGLAGGPQYYNEQFF.

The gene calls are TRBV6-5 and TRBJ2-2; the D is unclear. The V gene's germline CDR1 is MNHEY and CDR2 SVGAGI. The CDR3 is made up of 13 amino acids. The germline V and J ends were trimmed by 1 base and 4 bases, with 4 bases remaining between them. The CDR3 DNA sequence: TGTGCCAGCAGTTACTACGGCACCGGGGAGCTGTTTTTT. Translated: CASSYYGTGELFF.

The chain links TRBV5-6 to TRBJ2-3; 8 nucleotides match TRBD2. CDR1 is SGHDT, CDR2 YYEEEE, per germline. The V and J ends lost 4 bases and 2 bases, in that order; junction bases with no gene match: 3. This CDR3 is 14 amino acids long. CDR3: CASSAGLVTDTQYF. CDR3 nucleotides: TGTGCCAGCAGCGCGGGACTAGTCACAGATACGCAGTATTTT.

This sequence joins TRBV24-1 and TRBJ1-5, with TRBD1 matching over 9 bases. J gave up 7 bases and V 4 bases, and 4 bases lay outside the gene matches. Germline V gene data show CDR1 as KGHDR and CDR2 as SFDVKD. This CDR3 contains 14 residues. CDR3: CATSDPGQGQPQHF. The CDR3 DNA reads TGTGCCACCAGTGACCCGGGACAGGGACAGCCCCAGCATTTT.

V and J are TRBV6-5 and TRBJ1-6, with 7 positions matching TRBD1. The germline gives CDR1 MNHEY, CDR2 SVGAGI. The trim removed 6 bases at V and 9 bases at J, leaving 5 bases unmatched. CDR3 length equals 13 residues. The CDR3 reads CASRHRGGSPLHF. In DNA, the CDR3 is TGTGCCAGCAGGCACAGGGGCGGTTCACCCCTCCACTTT.

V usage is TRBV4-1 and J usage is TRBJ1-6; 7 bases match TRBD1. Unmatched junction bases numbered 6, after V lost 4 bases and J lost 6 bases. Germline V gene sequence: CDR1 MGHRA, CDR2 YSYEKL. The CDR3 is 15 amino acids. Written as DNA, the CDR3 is TGCGCCAGCAGCCGCAGGGGGTCGGGTAATTCACCCCTCCACTTT. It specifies CASSRRGSGNSPLHF.